This T cell receptor beta chain was found in a study of blood T cell repertoires in COVID-19. In the authors' methods: Reference gene primers were amplified, and this amplification served to estimate nucleated cell counts. The assay was immunoSEQ multiplex PCR, and TCRdb's table has in-frame clones only and misses some. D and trimming come from the DNA, and the V and J calls and clone size come from that table. The sample includes 140,000 to 150,000 clones, approximately 90% of them seen just once. This CDR3 region has 14 residues. Germline CDR1 reads SQVTM; CDR2 reads ANQGSEA. V was cut by 0 bases and J by 4 bases, with 11 bases left in between.

Sequenced sample: peripheral blood. The sequence was obtained from a man aged 55-75 years with active or convalescent COVID-19. The chain links TRBV29-1 to TRBJ2-3; the D gene is possibly TRBD2 (5 bases). The DNA for the CDR3 is TGCAGCGTTGAAGAGCCCCTGAGGGCAGATACGCAGTATTTT. Translating it yields CSVEEPLRADTQYF.